Below, 27 T cell receptor beta chains from the same sample are listed, as sequenced in a study of blood T cell repertoires in COVID-19. This table comes from immunoSEQ multiplex PCR, and its TCRdb copy is limited to in-frame clones, with some not included. The sample includes some 100,000 clones, around nine tenths of them seen just once. The material sequenced was peripheral blood. The receptors were gathered from a man in his sixties or seventies with acute or convalescent COVID-19.

This clone was observed a few times. This chain uses TRBV4-1 with TRBJ2-2; a weak D match, TRBD1 (6 bases). Germline values: CDR1 MGHRA, CDR2 YSYEKL. This CDR3 contains 15 residues. Trimming shortened V by 3 bases and J by 0 bases, and 8 bases separated the two germline ends. In nucleotides, the CDR3 is TGCGCCAGCAGCCATGGGACATCGAACACCGGGGAGCTGTTTTTT. Translated: CASSHGTSNTGELFF.

In its sample, this clone was seen once. The chain uses TRBV12-2 and TRBJ1-3; whether TRBD1, the table's D call, matches the DNA was not checked. TRBV12-2 is a documented pseudogene. CDR3 length: 12 residues. CDR3 in DNA: TGTGCAAGTCGCTTAACAGGAAACACCATATATTTT. Its protein is CASRLTGNTIYF.

V and J are TRBV24-1 and TRBJ2-1, with 7 positions matching TRBD1. The CDR3 totals 16 residues. From germline, CDR1 is KGHDR and CDR2 SFDVKD. V shed 4 bases and J 5 bases; nucleotides not matched to a gene: 10. The CDR3 here is CATSDLTGKGDNEQFF. The CDR3 DNA sequence: TGTGCCACCAGTGACTTGACAGGGAAGGGGGACAATGAGCAGTTCTTC.

This clone came up once. This chain links TRBV5-1 with TRBJ1-3, with 7 bases lining up with TRBD1. There are 16 residues in the CDR3. Germline CDR1 is SGHRS and CDR2 is YFSETQ. With 4 bases clipped from V and 4 bases from J, the junction kept 11 bases outside the gene matches. CDR3 DNA sequence: TGCGCCAGCAGCGCTGGACAGGTCATAACGGGAAACACCATATATTTT. Amino acid sequence: CASSAGQVITGNTIYF.

This CDR3 reads CASSFRRTPEQYF. DNA of the CDR3: TGTGCCAGCAGTTTTAGGAGGACCCCCGAGCAGTACTTC. The chain recombines TRBV12-3 or TRBV12-4 with TRBJ2-7, with D perhaps TRBD2 (5 bases). Trimming cost V 3 bases and J 6 bases, with 12 bases left between them. This CDR3 region has 13 residues.

This rearrangement joins TRBV5-5 to TRBJ1-1; D is possibly TRBD1 (5 bases). The CDR3 spans 13 residues. Germline assignment: CDR1 SGHKS and CDR2 YYEKEE (reference sequence). Between the trimmed V and J ends, which lost 3 bases and 1 base, there was a span of 7 bases. This CDR3 is CASSYQGNTEAFF. DNA of the CDR3: TGTGCCAGCAGCTACCAGGGGAACACTGAAGCTTTCTTT.

V and J are TRBV19 and TRBJ1-2; D unclear. The germline V gene has CDR1 LNHDA and CDR2 SQIVND (reference sequence). This CDR3 has 15 residues. Deletions cut 1 base from V and 4 bases from J, with 13 bases between. CDR3 nucleotide sequence: TGTGCCAGTAGTATAGGGGCACTCACCCTCTATGGCTACACCTTC. It specifies CASSIGALTLYGYTF.

This clone came up once. The CDR3 region is CASSAPTGTSGDEQYF. As DNA, the CDR3 is TGCGCCAGCAGCGCTCCGACCGGGACTAGCGGTGACGAGCAGTACTTC. The V and J genes are TRBV5-1 and TRBJ2-7, with 11 bases aligning to TRBD2. CDR1 and CDR2 (germline): SGHRS, YFSETQ. The trim removed 4 bases at V and 5 bases at J, leaving 11 bases unmatched. The CDR3 has 16 residues.

The chain has TRBV29-1 and TRBJ2-3; possible D gene TRBD2, 6 bases. With 4 bases removed from V and 3 bases from J, the gap between germline ends came to 11 bases. The germline V gene has CDR1 SQVTM and CDR2 ANQGSEA. The CDR3 is made up of 13 amino acids. The CDR3 reads CSVVGGITDTQYF. The CDR3 DNA reads TGCAGCGTTGTGGGCGGGATAACAGATACGCAGTATTTT.

The J gene is TRBJ2-6, the V gene TRBV7-6; 7 bases are a match to TRBD1. Losses at the gene ends were 5 bases for V and 2 bases for J; bases not matched to a gene: 3. The CDR3 has 15 residues. Germline values: CDR1 SGHVS, CDR2 FNYEAQ. CDR3 nucleotide sequence: TGTGCCAGCAGCACGACAGGGACTGGGGCCAACGTCCTGACTTTC. As protein: CASSTTGTGANVLTF. Full variable domain (remainder filled in from reference TRBV7-6 and TRBJ2-6): GAGVSQSPRYKVTKRGQDVALRCDPISGHVSLYWYRQALGQGPEFLTYFNYEAQQDKSGLPNDRFSAERPEGSISTLTIQRTEQRDSAMYRCASSTTGTGANVLTFGAGSRLTVL.

The V gene is TRBV6-6, the J gene TRBJ1-5; D is undetermined. With 8 bases removed from V and 4 bases from J, the gap between germline ends came to 12 bases. This CDR3 has 13 amino acids. From germline, CDR1 is MNHNY and CDR2 SVGAGI (reference sequence). The CDR3 region is CASRNYGNQPQHF. The CDR3 bases are TGTGCCAGCCGGAACTATGGTAATCAGCCCCAGCATTTT.

The chain has TRBV6-4 and TRBJ2-3; 8 bases line up with TRBD2. The CDR3 is made up of 14 amino acids. V lost 6 bases to trimming and J lost 5 bases; unmatched junction nucleotides: 7. Germline lookup yields CDR1 MRHNA and CDR2 SNTAGT. The CDR3 DNA reads TGTGCCAGCAGAAGACGGGGGGGTCGAGATACGCAGTATTTT. Its translation is CASRRRGGRDTQYF.

The rearrangement links TRBV4-3 to TRBJ2-7; 8 nucleotides align to TRBD2. CDR3 size: 14 residues. The germline gives CDR1 LGHNA, CDR2 YSLEER. The V segment lost 4 bases and the J segment 2 bases; nucleotides outside the gene matches: 4. CDR3: CASSPQRETYEQYF. The CDR3 coding sequence is TGCGCCAGCAGCCCCCAGCGGGAGACCTACGAGCAGTACTTC.

J is TRBJ2-1 and V is TRBV7-3; D may be TRBD2 (5 bases). Germline loops: CDR1 SGHTA, CDR2 FQGTGA. This CDR3 contains 15 residues. Trimming took off 0 bases at V and 15 bases at J, with 21 bases between the two ends. CDR3 in amino acids: CASSLTTGEGRLRFF. The CDR3 DNA reads as TGTGCCAGCAGCTTAACGACTGGTGAGGGCCGCCTGAGGTTCTTC.

This clone has more than one count but fewer than ten. DNA of the CDR3: TGCAGCGTCAGGTCGGGGGTACCCCTGGCAGGATCTGGCTACACCTTC. This sequence encodes CSVRSGVPLAGSGYTF. The rearrangement joins TRBV29-1 to TRBJ1-2, with TRBD1 as a possible D gene (5 bases). The V gene lost 6 bases and the J gene lost 7 bases, with 27 bases spanning the gap. The CDR3 runs 16 residues. Germline V CDR1 and CDR2: SQVTM, ANQGSEA.

The J gene is TRBJ1-4, the V gene TRBV10-3; no clear D gene. The V end lost 9 bases, the J end lost 5 bases, and 16 bases lay between the germline ends. The germline V gene encodes CDR1 ENHRY and CDR2 SYGVKD. CDR3 length: 14 residues. CDR3 amino acids: CAISRSGGNEKLFF. CDR3 DNA: TGTGCCATTAGTCGATCGGGCGGGAATGAAAAACTGTTTTTT.

The V gene is TRBV14, the J gene TRBJ2-2, with TRBD1 matching over 9 bases. CDR3 length: 18 amino acids. V was clipped by 3 bases and J by 0 bases; unmatched bases: 8. The V gene's germline CDR1 is SGHDN and CDR2 FVKESK. CDR3 sequence: CASSQPGTGTSNTGELFF. The CDR3, as DNA: TGTGCCAGCAGCCAGCCCGGGACAGGGACCTCGAACACCGGGGAGCTGTTTTTT.

V is TRBV13 and J is TRBJ2-7; 8 bases are a match to TRBD2. This CDR3 has 13 residues. V lost 5 bases to trimming and J lost 2 bases; unmatched junction nucleotides: 2. CDR1 is PRHDT, CDR2 FYEKMQ, per germline (reference sequence). The CDR3 DNA follows: TGTGCCAGCAGCATGGGACTAGCCTACGAGCAGTACTTC. Translated: CASSMGLAYEQYF.

The genes are TRBV9 and TRBJ2-6; 10 bases line up with TRBD1. CDR1 and CDR2 (germline): SGDLS, YYNGEE. V lost 3 bases and J lost 0; bases outside the gene matches: 6. CDR3 length equals 18 residues. CDR3 protein: CASSAGTGADSGANVLTF. The CDR3 DNA follows: TGTGCCAGCAGCGCAGGGACAGGGGCCGACTCTGGGGCCAACGTCCTGACTTTC.

The chain employs TRBV9 and TRBJ2-1, with 8 bases identical to TRBD2. The germline V gene encodes CDR1 SGDLS and CDR2 YYNGEE. The CDR3 spans 16 residues. V trimming: 0 bases; J trimming: 10 bases; junction bases outside the gene matches: 12. CDR3 sequence (DNA): TGTGCCAGCAGCGTAGGAGGGACTAGACTTGCCGAGGAGCAGTTCTTC. Translation gives CASSVGGTRLAEEQFF.

This chain uses TRBV3-1 (or the pseudogene TRBV3-2) with TRBJ2-1, with 8 positions matching TRBD2. Unmatched junction bases numbered 7, after V lost 0 bases and J lost 9 bases. This CDR3 is built from 15 residues. CDR1 is LGHDT and CDR2 is YNNKEL in the germline V gene (reference sequence). The CDR3 is CASSQEVGGAGEQFF. Written as DNA, the CDR3 is TGTGCCAGCAGCCAAGAGGTCGGGGGGGCAGGTGAGCAGTTCTTC.

This clone showed up just a few times. V gene TRBV29-1 combines with J gene TRBJ1-1; D call uncertain. Deletions cut 3 bases from V and 6 bases from J, with 5 bases between. CDR3 size: 10 residues. Germline-derived CDR1 and CDR2 are SQVTM and ANQGSEA. The CDR3 sequence: CSVDISEAFF. In nucleotides, the CDR3 is TGCAGCGTTGACATTTCTGAAGCTTTCTTT.

J is TRBJ1-2 and V is TRBV7-9, with 8 bases matching TRBD1. J lost 5 bases, V lost 5 bases, and 13 bases had no gene match. CDR1 is SEHNR and CDR2 is FQNEAQ in the germline V gene (reference sequence). This CDR3 has 16 residues. CDR3 sequence: CASSPRDRQGTYGYTF. The CDR3 coding sequence is TGTGCCAGCAGCCCTAGGGACCGACAGGGGACATATGGCTACACCTTC. Full variable domain (remainder filled in from reference TRBV7-9 and TRBJ1-2): DTGVSQNPRHKITKRGQNVTFRCDPISEHNRLYWYRQTLGQGPEFLTYFQNEAQLEKSRLLSDRFSAERPKGSFSTLEIQRTEQGDSAMYLCASSPRDRQGTYGYTFGSGTRLTVV.

The genes are TRBV6-5 and TRBJ1-1; the D is unclear. The CDR3 has 13 residues. Looked up from germline, CDR1 is MNHEY and CDR2 is SVGAGI. V lost 3 bases and J 3 bases, leaving 8 bases between the germline ends. The CDR3 loop reads CASSYGSHTEAFF. As DNA, the CDR3 is TGTGCCAGCAGTTATGGCTCTCACACTGAAGCTTTCTTT.

This chain links TRBV9 with TRBJ2-5, with D perhaps matching TRBD2 (6 bases). CDR1 SGDLS and CDR2 YYNGEE come from the germline V gene. Trimming left V 6 bases short and J 1 base short, with 19 bases between. The length of the CDR3 is 16 residues. This chain's CDR3 is CASTPRWEALQETQYF. The CDR3 nucleotides are TGTGCCAGCACCCCAAGGTGGGAGGCCCTCCAAGAGACCCAGTACTTC.

J is TRBJ2-1 and V is TRBV29-1; a weak D match, TRBD1 (6 bases). The CDR3 has 11 amino acids. CDR1 SQVTM and CDR2 ANQGSEA come from the germline V gene. Trimming removed 2 bases at V and 15 bases at J, with 14 bases between. As DNA, the CDR3 is TGCAGCGTTGAAAGGACAGATTGGCGGTTCTTC. Translated: CSVERTDWRFF.

This chain links TRBV6-2 or TRBV6-3 with TRBJ1-4, with D tentatively TRBD1 (5 bases). Deletions cut 4 bases from V and 10 bases from J, with 19 bases between. Germline assignment: CDR1 MNHEY and CDR2 SVGEGT. This CDR3 has 15 residues. The CDR3 region is CASSSAHPGQGKLFF. CDR3 nucleotide sequence: TGTGCCAGCAGTTCCGCACACCCAGGCCAGGGAAAACTGTTTTTT.